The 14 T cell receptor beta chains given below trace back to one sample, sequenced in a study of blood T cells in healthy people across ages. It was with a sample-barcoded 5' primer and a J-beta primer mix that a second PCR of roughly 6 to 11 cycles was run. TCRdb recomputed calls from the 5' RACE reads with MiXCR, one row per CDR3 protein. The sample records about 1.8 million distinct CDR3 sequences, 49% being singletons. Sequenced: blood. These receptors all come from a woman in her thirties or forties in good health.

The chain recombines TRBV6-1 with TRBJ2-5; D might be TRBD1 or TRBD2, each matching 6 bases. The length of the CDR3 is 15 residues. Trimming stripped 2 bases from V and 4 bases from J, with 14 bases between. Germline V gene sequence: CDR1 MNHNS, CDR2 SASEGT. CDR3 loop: CASSENISGAETQYF. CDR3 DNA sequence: TGTGCCAGCAGTGAAAACATTTCGGGGGCAGAGACCCAGTACTTC.

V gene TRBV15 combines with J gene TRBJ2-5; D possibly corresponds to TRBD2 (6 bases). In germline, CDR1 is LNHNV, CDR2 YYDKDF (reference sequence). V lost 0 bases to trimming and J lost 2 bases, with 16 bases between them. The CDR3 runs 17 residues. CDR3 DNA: TGTGCCACCAGCAGAGATCTTGGTGCGGGGTCACAAGAGACCCAGTACTTC. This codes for CATSRDLGAGSQETQYF.

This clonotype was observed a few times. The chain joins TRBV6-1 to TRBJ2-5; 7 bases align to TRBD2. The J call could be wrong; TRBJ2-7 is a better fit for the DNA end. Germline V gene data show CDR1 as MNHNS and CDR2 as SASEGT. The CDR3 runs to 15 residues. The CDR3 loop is CASSPIAGPPNEQYF. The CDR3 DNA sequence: TGTGCCAGCAGTCCAATAGCGGGCCCCCCCAACGAGCAGTACTTC.

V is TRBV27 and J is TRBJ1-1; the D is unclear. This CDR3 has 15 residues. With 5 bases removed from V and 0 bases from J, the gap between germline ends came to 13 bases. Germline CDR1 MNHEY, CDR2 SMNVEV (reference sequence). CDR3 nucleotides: TGTGCCAGCAGTGGCCAGGCGGGGATGAACACTGAAGCTTTCTTT. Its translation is CASSGQAGMNTEAFF.

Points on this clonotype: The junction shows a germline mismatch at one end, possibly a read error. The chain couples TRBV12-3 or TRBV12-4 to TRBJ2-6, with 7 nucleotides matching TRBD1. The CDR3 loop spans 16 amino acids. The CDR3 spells CASSRPDRSGANVLTF. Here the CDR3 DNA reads TGTGCCAGCAGTCGACCGGACAGGTCTGGGGCCAACGTCTTGACTTTC.

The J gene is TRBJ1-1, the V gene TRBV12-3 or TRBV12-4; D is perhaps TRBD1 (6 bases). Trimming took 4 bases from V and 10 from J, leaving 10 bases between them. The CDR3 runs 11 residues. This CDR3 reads CASSSSRGAFF. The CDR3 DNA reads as TGTGCCAGCAGTTCGTCCAGGGGAGCTTTCTTT.

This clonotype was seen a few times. CDR3 in DNA: TGTGCCAGCAGCCAGGAAGCGGGTTCACCCCTCCACTTT. It codes for CASSQEAGSPLHF. V usage is TRBV7-2 and J usage is TRBJ1-6; unclear D gene. V was trimmed by 5 bases and J by 9 bases, leaving 11 bases between them. The CDR3 sequence is 13 residues long. The V gene's germline CDR1 is SGHTA and CDR2 FQGNSA. Variable domain in full (rest from reference TRBV7-2 and TRBJ1-6): GAGVSQSPSNKVTEKGKDVELRCDPISGHTALYWYRQSLGQGLEFLIYFQGNSAPDKSGLPSDRFSAERTGGSVSTLTIQRTQQEDSAVYLCASSQEAGSPLHFGNGTRLTVT.

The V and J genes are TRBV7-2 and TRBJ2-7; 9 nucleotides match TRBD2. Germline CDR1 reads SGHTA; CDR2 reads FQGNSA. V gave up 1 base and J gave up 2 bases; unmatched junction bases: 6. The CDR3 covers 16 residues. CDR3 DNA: TGTGCCAGCAGCTTAGATATAGCGGGGGCACCCTACGAGCAGTACTTC. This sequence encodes CASSLDIAGAPYEQYF. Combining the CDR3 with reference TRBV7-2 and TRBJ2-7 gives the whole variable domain GAGVSQSPSNKVTEKGKDVELRCDPISGHTALYWYRQSLGQGLEFLIYFQGNSAPDKSGLPSDRFSAERTGGSVSTLTIQRTQQEDSAVYLCASSLDIAGAPYEQYFGPGTRLTVT.

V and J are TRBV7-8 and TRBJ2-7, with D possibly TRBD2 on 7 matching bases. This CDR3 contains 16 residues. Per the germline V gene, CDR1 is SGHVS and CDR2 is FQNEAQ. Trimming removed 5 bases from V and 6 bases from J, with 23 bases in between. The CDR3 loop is CASSREGGGVPLEQYF. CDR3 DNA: TGTGCCAGCAGCCGCGAGGGGGGGGGCGTCCCTCTCGAGCAGTACTTC.

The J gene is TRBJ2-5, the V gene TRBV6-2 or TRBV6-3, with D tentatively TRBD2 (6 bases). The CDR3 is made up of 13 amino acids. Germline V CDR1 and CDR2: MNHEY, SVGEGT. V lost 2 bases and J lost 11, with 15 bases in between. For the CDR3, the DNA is TGTGCCAGCAGTTACCTCTCGAGGGAGGAGCAGTACTTC. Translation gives CASSYLSREEQYF.

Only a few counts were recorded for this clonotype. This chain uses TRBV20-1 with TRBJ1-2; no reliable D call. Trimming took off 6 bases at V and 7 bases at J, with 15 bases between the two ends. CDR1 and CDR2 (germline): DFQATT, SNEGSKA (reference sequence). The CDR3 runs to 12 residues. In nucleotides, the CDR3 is TGCAGTGCCGGCAACGCACTCACTGGCTACACCTTC. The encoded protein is CSAGNALTGYTF.

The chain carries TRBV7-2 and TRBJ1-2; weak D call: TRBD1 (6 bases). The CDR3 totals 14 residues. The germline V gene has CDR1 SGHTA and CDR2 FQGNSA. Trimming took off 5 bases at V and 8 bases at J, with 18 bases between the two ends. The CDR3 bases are TGTGCCAGCAGCGACGATGGGGGCTTCAAGGGCTACACCTTC. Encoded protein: CASSDDGGFKGYTF.

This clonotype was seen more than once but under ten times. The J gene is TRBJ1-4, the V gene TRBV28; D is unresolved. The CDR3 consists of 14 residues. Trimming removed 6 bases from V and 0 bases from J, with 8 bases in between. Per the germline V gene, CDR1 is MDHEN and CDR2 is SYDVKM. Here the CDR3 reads CASSIQATNEKLFF. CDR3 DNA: TGTGCCAGCAGCATACAAGCAACTAATGAAAAACTGTTTTTT.

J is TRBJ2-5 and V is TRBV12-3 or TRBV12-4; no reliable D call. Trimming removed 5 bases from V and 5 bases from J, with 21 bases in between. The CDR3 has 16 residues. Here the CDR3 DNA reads TGTGCCAGCAGTCCCGGAAGAAACCCGGTTGGGGAGACCCAGTACTTC. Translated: CASSPGRNPVGETQYF.